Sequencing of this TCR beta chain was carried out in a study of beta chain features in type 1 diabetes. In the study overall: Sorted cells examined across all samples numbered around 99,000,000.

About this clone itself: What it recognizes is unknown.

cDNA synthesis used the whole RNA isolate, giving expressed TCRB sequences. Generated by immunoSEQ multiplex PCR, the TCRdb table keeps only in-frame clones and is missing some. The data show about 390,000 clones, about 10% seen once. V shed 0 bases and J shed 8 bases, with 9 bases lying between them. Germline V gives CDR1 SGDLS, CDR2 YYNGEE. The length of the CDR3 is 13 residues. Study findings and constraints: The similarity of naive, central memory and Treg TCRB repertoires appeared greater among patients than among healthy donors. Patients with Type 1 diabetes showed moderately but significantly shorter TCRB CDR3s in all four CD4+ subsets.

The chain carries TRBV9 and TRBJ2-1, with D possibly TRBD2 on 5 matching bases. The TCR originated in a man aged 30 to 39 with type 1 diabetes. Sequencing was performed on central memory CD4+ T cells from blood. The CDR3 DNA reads TGTGCCAGCAGCGTAGTGGGAGTCCATGAGCAGTTCTTC. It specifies CASSVVGVHEQFF. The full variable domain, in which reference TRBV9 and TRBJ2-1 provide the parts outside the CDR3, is DSGVTQTPKHLITATGQRVTLRCSPRSGDLSVYWYQQSLDQGLQFLIQYYNGEERAKGNILERFSAQQFPDLHSELNLSSLELGDSALYFCASSVVGVHEQFFGPGTRLTVL.